This entry lists 14 T cell receptor beta chains sequenced from one sample in a study of T cell responses to AZD1222 COVID-19 vaccine. Produced via immunoSEQ multiplex PCR; TCRdb's table is partial and in-frame only. The table lists roughly 93,000 clones, under 90% of them singletons. The input for sequencing was peripheral blood, taken on day 0 of AZD1222 vaccination. These receptors were obtained from an adult in good health.

This rearrangement joins TRBV7-9 to TRBJ1-2, with D possibly matching TRBD1 (5 bases). Germline V gene data show CDR1 as SEHNR and CDR2 as FQNEAQ (reference sequence). The CDR3 runs 14 residues. V was cut by 1 base and J by 4 bases, with 10 bases left in between. CDR3: CASSLVQGTYGYTF. Written as DNA, the CDR3 is TGTGCCAGCAGCTTAGTTCAGGGAACCTATGGCTACACCTTC.

The V gene is TRBV27, the J gene TRBJ1-2, with 10 positions matching TRBD1. Germline V CDR1 and CDR2: MNHEY, SMNVEV (reference sequence). The V segment lost 5 bases and the J segment 3 bases; nucleotides outside the gene matches: 6. The CDR3 loop spans 15 amino acids. The CDR3 sequence is CASSPVGQGDYGYTF. CDR3 DNA: TGTGCCAGCAGTCCAGTCGGACAGGGGGACTATGGCTACACCTTC.

As DNA, the CDR3 is TGTGCCAGCAGCTTACGTAGCGGCAGCACAGATACGCAGTATTTT. Translation gives CASSLRSGSTDTQYF. V is TRBV13 and J is TRBJ2-3; weak D call: TRBD2 (6 bases). CDR3 length: 15 amino acids. Between the trimmed V and J ends, which lost 2 bases and 0 bases, there was a span of 9 bases. Germline CDR1 PRHDT, CDR2 FYEKMQ (reference sequence).

This chain connects TRBV2 to TRBJ1-1, with no clear D. Germline CDR1 SNHLY, CDR2 FYNNEI. The CDR3 is made up of 13 amino acids. Trimming cost V 3 bases and J 1 base, with 6 bases left between them. The CDR3 DNA is TGTGCCAGCAGTGATCGTGAGAACACTGAAGCTTTCTTT. Its protein is CASSDRENTEAFF.

The rearrangement uses TRBV29-1 and TRBJ2-7, with 7 bases fitting TRBD2. V shed 1 base and J 5 bases; nucleotides not matched to a gene: 8. This CDR3 region has 14 residues. Germline CDR1 reads SQVTM; CDR2 reads ANQGSEA. The CDR3 coding sequence is TGCAGCGTTGAAGGCCCCGGGAGGTCTAACGAGCAGTACTTC. The encoded protein is CSVEGPGRSNEQYF.

The chain combines TRBV30 with TRBJ2-2; 9 bases map to TRBD2. The V segment lost 2 bases and the J segment 4 bases; nucleotides outside the gene matches: 5. The CDR3 sequence is 15 residues long. The germline V gene encodes CDR1 GTSNPN and CDR2 SVGIG (reference sequence). The CDR3 region is CAWSRSGRRTGELFF. The CDR3 bases are TGTGCCTGGAGTAGAAGCGGGAGGCGCACCGGGGAGCTGTTTTTT.

The rearrangement links TRBV6-5 to TRBJ2-5, with TRBD2 matching 8 bases. The J segment lost 0 bases and the V segment lost 3 bases, leaving 6 bases of the junction unmatched. CDR1 is MNHEY, CDR2 SVGAGI, per germline. The length of the CDR3 is 16 residues. The CDR3 here is CASSYSGGGNQETQYF. The DNA of the CDR3 is TGTGCCAGCAGTTATTCGGGAGGGGGGAACCAAGAGACCCAGTACTTC.

The chain uses TRBV5-1 and TRBJ2-5, with TRBD1 matching over 7 bases. Germline V gene data show CDR1 as SGHRS and CDR2 as YFSETQ. V lost 4 bases, J lost 0 bases, and 12 bases stayed unmatched. CDR3 length equals 17 residues. CDR3 loop: CASSPPPGTEYQETQYF. CDR3 bases: TGCGCCAGCAGCCCGCCCCCAGGGACAGAGTACCAAGAGACCCAGTACTTC.

This chain uses TRBV7-2 with TRBJ2-5, with 8 bases lining up with TRBD2. The CDR3 has 14 amino acids. The germline CDR1 and CDR2 sequences are SGHTA and FQGNSA. J gave up 2 bases and V 5 bases, and 4 bases lay outside the gene matches. CDR3 sequence reads: CASSRTSQQETQYF. CDR3 coding DNA: TGTGCCAGCAGCAGGACTAGCCAACAAGAGACCCAGTACTTC.

The genes are TRBV5-4 and TRBJ2-5, with 10 bases aligning to TRBD2. CDR1 and CDR2 from the germline V gene are SGHNT and YYREEE (reference sequence). The J segment lost 0 bases and the V segment lost 4 bases, leaving 6 bases of the junction unmatched. There are 16 residues in the CDR3. The CDR3, as DNA: TGTGCCAGCAGCCCTGGACTAGCGGAGAACCAAGAGACCCAGTACTTC. As protein: CASSPGLAENQETQYF. The full variable domain, in which reference TRBV5-4 and TRBJ2-5 provide the parts outside the CDR3, is ETGVTQSPTHLIKTRGQQVTLRCSSQSGHNTVSWYQQALGQGPQFIFQYYREEENGRGNFPPRFSGLQFPNYSSELNVNALELDDSALYLCASSPGLAENQETQYFGPGTRLLVL.

The chain has TRBV19 and TRBJ2-1; 7 positions agree with TRBD2. The CDR3 is 17 amino acids. V was pared by 3 bases and J by 4 bases, with 12 bases of the junction left unmatched. Germline assignment: CDR1 LNHDA and CDR2 SQIVND (reference sequence). This CDR3 reads CASSIRASGFLYNEQFF. The DNA of the CDR3 is TGTGCCAGTAGTATTCGGGCTAGCGGATTTTTGTACAATGAGCAGTTCTTC. The full variable domain, its missing parts supplied by reference TRBV19 and TRBJ2-1, is DGGITQSPKYLFRKEGQNVTLSCEQNLNHDAMYWYRQDPGQGLRLIYYSQIVNDFQKGDIAEGYSVSREKKESFPLTVTSAQKNPTAFYLCASSIRASGFLYNEQFFGPGTRLTVL.

This rearrangement joins TRBV6-5 to TRBJ1-2, with a weak D call TRBD1 (5 bases). This CDR3 is 14 amino acids long. CDR1 and CDR2 from the germline V gene are MNHEY and SVGAGI. Trimming removed 6 bases from V and 2 bases from J, with 13 bases in between. This CDR3 is CASSSKQENYGYTF. DNA of the CDR3: TGTGCCAGCAGCTCAAAACAGGAAAACTATGGCTACACCTTC.

The rearrangement links TRBV9 to TRBJ2-7; 8 bases match TRBD2. CDR3 length equals 14 residues. V trimming: 0 bases; J trimming: 7 bases; junction bases outside the gene matches: 6. The germline CDR1 and CDR2 sequences are SGDLS and YYNGEE. The CDR3 bases are TGTGCCAGCAGCGTAGCAGCGGGAGTCGGGGAGCAGTACTTC. It is translated as CASSVAAGVGEQYF.

This clone was found once. This sequence joins TRBV18 and TRBJ2-6; weak D call: TRBD2 (6 bases). V gave up 3 bases and J gave up 0 bases, with 15 bases separating them. The germline gives CDR1 KGHSH, CDR2 LQKENI. The CDR3 has 18 residues. CDR3 coding DNA: TGTGCCAGCTCACCCCAATTAACCGGGGGCTCTGGGGCCAACGTCCTGACTTTC. It specifies CASSPQLTGGSGANVLTF.